This record covers a single T cell receptor (beta chain). Antigen specificity is unknown. Sequencing used immunoSEQ multiplex PCR; TCRdb keeps in-frame clones, though not all of them. The table shows about 73,000 clones, with over 65% occurring only once. CDR3 length: 14 amino acids. With V trimmed by 5 bases and J by 10 bases, 13 bases remained unmatched. Per germline, CDR1 SGHTA and CDR2 FQGTGA. The sample is drawn from a study of vaccination effects on CD4 cells after COVID-19. For the study at large: The ViraFEST assay expanded antigen-specific CD4+ T cells with viral peptide pools before sequencing.

Study-level points and caveats: Late post-vaccination, clones induced by infection and those induced by vaccine underwent marked clonal contraction.

Following an approximately 10-day culture, CD4+ T cells were purified. BNT162b2 vaccine or mRNA-1273 vaccine was given to participants in two doses. Vaccinated recipients, who were negative for nucleocapsid antibodies, had no history of SARS-CoV-2 infection. On day 3 and again on day 7, half the medium was replaced with IL-2 medium. This specimen consisted of CD4+ T cells from PBMCs cultured without peptide, obtained after COVID-19 vaccination. The V call is TRBV7-3, the J call TRBJ1-1, with 7 bases matching TRBD1. This TCR came from a human donor who received a COVID-19 vaccine. CDR3 sequence (DNA): TGTGCCAGCAGCCCCCAGGGACAGCGGGGGGGAGCTTTCTTT. It translates to CASSPQGQRGGAFF.